This TCR beta chain derives from a study of T cell responses to AZD1222 COVID-19 vaccine. TCRdb keeps only in-frame clones here, not all; method: immunoSEQ multiplex PCR. The repertoire includes 150,000 to 200,000 clones, 80% to 90% of them detected once, and about 4.1% sits in the top ten. The germline gives CDR1 LGHDT, CDR2 YNNKEL (reference sequence). The CDR3 consists of 15 residues. V shed 4 bases and J shed 0 bases, with 10 bases lying between them. This clone was seen just once. No antigen is known for it. Overall study results and limits: None of the repertoires were sampled until the peak T cell response had passed.

The sample in question was peripheral blood, obtained 28 days after the second dose of the MenACWY control vaccine. The genes are TRBV3-1 (or the pseudogene TRBV3-2) and TRBJ1-5; a weak D match, TRBD1 (5 bases). The sequence came from an adult who received the MenACWY meningococcal vaccine as a control. The CDR3 here is CASSPRGSSNQPQHF. The CDR3 nucleotides read TGTGCCAGCAGCCCCCGGGGGAGTAGCAATCAGCCCCAGCATTTT.